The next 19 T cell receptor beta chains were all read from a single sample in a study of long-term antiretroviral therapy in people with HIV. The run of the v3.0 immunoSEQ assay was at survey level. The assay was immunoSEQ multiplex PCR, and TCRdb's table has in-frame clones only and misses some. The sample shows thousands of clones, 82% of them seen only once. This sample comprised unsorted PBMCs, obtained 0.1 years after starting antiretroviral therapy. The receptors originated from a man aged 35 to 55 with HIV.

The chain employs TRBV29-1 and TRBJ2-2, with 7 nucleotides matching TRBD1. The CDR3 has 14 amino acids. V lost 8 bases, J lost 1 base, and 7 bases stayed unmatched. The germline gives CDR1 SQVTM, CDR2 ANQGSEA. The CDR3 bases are TGCAGCTCCACCGGGACAGTGAACACCGGGGAGCTGTTTTTT. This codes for CSSTGTVNTGELFF.

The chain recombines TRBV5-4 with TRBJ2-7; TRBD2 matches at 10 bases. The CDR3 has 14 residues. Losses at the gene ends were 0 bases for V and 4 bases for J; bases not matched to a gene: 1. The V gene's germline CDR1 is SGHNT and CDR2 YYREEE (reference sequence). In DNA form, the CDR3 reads TGTGCCAGCAGCTTGGATAGCGGGGGGTACGAGCAGTACTTC. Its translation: CASSLDSGGYEQYF.

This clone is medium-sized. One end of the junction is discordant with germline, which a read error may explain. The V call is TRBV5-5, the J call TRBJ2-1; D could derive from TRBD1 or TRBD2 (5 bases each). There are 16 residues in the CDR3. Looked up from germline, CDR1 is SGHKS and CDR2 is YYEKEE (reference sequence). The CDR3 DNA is TGTGCCAGCAGCTCCGGGGCCCTCCCATCCTACGATGAGCAGTTCTTC. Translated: CASSSGALPSYDEQFF. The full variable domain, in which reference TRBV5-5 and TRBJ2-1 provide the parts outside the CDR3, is DAGVTQSPTHLIKTRGQQVTLRCSPISGHKSVSWYQQVLGQGPQFIFQYYEKEERGRGNFPDRFSARQFPNYSSELNVNALLLGDSALYLCASSSGALPSYDEQFFGPGTRLTVL.

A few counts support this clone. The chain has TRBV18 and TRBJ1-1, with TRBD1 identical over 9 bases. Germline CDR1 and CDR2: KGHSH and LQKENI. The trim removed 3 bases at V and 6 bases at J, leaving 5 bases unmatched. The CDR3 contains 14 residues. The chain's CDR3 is CASSPSTGGAEAFF. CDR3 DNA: TGTGCCAGCTCACCCTCAACAGGGGGCGCTGAAGCTTTCTTT.

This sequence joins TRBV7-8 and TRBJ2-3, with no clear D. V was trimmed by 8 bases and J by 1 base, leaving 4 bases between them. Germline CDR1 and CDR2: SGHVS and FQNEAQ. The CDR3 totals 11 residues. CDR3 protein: CASGRTDTQYF. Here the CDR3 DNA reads TGTGCCAGCGGACGCACAGATACGCAGTATTTT.

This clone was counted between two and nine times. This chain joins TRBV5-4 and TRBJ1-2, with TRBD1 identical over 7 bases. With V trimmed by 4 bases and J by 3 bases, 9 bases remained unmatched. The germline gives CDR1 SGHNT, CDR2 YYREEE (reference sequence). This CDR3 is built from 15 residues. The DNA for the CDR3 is TGTGCCAGCAGCGCAGGGGGGGCGGTTGACTATGGCTACACCTTC. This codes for CASSAGGAVDYGYTF.

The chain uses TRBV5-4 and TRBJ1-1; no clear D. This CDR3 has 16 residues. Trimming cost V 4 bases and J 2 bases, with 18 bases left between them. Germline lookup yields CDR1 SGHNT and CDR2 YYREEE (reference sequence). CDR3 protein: CASSTTTRRANTEAFF. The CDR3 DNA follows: TGTGCCAGCAGCACCACAACCCGAAGGGCTAACACTGAAGCTTTCTTT.

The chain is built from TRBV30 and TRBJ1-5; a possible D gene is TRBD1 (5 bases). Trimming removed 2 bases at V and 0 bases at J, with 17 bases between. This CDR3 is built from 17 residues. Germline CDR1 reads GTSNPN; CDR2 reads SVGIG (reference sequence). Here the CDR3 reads CAWSLGQGVYSNQPQHF. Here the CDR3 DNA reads TGTGCCTGGAGTCTGGGGCAGGGCGTCTATAGCAATCAGCCCCAGCATTTT.

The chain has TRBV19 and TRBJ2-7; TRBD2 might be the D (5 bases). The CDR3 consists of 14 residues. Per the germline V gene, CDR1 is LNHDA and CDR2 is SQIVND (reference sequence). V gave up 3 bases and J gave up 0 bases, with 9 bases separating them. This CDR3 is CASSISGVSYEQYF. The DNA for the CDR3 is TGTGCCAGTAGTATCTCCGGGGTCTCCTACGAGCAGTACTTC.

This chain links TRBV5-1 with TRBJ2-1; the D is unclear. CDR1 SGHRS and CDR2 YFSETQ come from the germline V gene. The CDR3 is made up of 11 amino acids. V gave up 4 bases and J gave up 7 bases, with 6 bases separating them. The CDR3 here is CASSIINEQFF. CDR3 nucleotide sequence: TGCGCCAGCAGCATTATAAATGAGCAGTTCTTC.

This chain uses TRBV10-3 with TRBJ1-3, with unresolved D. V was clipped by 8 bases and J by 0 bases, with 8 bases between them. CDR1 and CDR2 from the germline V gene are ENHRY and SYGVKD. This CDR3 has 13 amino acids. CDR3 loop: CAISRDSGNTIYF. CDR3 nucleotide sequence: TGTGCCATCTCCCGCGACTCTGGAAACACCATATATTTT.

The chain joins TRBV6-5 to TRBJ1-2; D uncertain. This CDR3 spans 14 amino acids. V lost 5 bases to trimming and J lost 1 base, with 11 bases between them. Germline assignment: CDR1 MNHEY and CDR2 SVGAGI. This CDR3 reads CASSQGRSNYGYTF. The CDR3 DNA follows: TGTGCCAGCAGTCAAGGACGGAGTAACTATGGCTACACCTTC.

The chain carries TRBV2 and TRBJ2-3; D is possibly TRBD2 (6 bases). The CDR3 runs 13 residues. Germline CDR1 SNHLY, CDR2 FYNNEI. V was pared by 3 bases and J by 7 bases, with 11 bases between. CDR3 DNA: TGTGCCAGCAGTGAGGAGGGCGTGTATACGCAGTATTTT. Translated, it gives CASSEEGVYTQYF. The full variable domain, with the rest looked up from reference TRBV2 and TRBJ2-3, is EPEVTQTPSHQVTQMGQEVILRCVPISNHLYFYWYRQILGQKVEFLVSFYNNEISEKSEIFDDQFSVERPDGSNFTLKIRSTKLEDSAMYFCASSEEGVYTQYFGPGTRLTVL.

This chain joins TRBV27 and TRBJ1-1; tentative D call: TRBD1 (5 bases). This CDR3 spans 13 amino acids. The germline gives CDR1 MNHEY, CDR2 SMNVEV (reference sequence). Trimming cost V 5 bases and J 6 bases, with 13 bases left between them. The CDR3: CASSLRDAAEAFF. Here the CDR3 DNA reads TGTGCCAGCAGTCTCCGGGACGCAGCTGAAGCTTTCTTT.

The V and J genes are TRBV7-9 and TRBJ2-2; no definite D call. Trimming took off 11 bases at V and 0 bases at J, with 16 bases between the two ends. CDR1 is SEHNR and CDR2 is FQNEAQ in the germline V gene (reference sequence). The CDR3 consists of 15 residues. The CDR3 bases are TGTGCCTGCCACCCAATGTCCGCGAACACCGGGGAGCTGTTTTTT. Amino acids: CACHPMSANTGELFF.

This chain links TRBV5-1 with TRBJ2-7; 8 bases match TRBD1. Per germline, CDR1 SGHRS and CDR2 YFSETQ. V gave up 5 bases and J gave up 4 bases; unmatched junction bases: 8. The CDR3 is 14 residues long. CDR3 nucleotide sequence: TGCGCCAGCAGTCAGGGGACAGGTAATTACGAGCAGTACTTC. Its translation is CASSQGTGNYEQYF.

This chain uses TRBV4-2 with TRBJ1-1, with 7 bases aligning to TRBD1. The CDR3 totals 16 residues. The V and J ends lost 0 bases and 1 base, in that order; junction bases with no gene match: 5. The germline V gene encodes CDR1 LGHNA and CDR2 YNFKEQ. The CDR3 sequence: CASSQDRTGWNTEAFF. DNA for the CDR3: TGTGCCAGCAGCCAAGATCGGACAGGCTGGAACACTGAAGCTTTCTTT.

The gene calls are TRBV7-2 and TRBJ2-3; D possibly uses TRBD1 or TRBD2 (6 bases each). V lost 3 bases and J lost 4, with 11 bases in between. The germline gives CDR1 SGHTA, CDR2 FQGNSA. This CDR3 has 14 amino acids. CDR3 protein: CASSFLGGSDTQYF. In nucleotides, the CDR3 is TGTGCCAGCAGCTTTTTGGGGGGCTCAGATACGCAGTATTTT.

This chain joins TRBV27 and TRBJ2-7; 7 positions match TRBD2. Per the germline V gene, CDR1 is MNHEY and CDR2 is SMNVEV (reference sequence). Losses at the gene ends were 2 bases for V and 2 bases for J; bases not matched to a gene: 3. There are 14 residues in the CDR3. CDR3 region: CASSLTGGTYEQYF. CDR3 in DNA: TGTGCCAGCAGTTTAACCGGGGGGACCTACGAGCAGTACTTC.